There are many counts of the clone carrying this T cell receptor beta chain. Its antigen is currently unknown. Library preparation followed earlier protocols using designated TCR primers. TCRdb independently ran MiXCR on the PCR reads; one entry per CDR3 protein. The sample has just under 650,000 distinct CDR3 sequences; about 20% are singletons. V lost 3 bases, J lost 1 base, and 3 bases lay in between. The CDR3 spans 11 residues. Germline V CDR1 and CDR2: SQVTM, ANQGSEA. The data were obtained in a study of molecular identifiers for immune sequencing clone quantification. Background on the study: In the replicates, RNA derived from about 20,000 or 100,000 naive CD8 cells was divided into five parts, and four were sequenced.

Broader study findings: Spiked-in Jurkat TCR RNA corresponding to one cell was reported as detectable against about 1 million naive cells.

The sequenced sample consisted of naive CD8+ T cells from blood, with Jurkat cell RNA spiked in. Noted subset: FACS-sorted CD8+CD4-CCR7+CD45RA+ naive T cells. The clonotype was recovered from a human donor in good health. Some libraries in this study had Jurkat cell RNA spiked in. The V call is TRBV29-1, the J call TRBJ1-1; D is ambiguous. The CDR3 region has the DNA TGCAGCGTTGAGGCGAACACTGAAGCTTTCTTT. Protein sequence: CSVEANTEAFF.